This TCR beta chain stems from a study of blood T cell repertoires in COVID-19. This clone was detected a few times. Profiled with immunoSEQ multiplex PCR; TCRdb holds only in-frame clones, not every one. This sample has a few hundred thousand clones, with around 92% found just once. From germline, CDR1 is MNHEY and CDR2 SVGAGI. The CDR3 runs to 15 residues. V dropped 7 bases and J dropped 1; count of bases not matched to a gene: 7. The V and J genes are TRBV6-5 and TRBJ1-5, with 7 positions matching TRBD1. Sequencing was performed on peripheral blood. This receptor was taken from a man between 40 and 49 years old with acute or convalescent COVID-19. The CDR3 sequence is CASIKDRLSNQPQHF. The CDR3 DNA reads TGTGCCAGCATTAAGGACAGGCTGAGCAATCAGCCCCAGCATTTT.